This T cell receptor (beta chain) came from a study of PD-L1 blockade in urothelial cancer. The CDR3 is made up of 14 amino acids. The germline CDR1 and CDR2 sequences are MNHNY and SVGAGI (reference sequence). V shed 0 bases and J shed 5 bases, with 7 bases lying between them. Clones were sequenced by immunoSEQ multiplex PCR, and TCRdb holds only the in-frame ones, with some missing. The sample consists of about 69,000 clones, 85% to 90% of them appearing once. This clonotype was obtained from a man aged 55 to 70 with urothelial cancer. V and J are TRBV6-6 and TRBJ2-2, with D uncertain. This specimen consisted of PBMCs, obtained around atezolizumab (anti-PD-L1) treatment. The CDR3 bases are TGTGCCAGCAGTTACTCGGCCCAGACCGGGGAGCTGTTTTTT. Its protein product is CASSYSAQTGELFF.